The T cell receptor (beta chain) described here comes from a study of shared clonotypes between healthy human individuals (dated by TCRdb to 2020 to 2022). Study-level background: Three men and two women, aged 18 to 49 years, made up the cohort. Per donor, three plates each were used for CD4 naive and CD4 memory, two for CD8 naive, and one for CD8 memory. Blood TCR repertoires of four to six healthy adults were deeply sequenced to estimate repertoire size and the extent of clonotype sharing between individuals. Different laboratories and diverse techniques were used to prepare libraries and sequence TCR repertoires, to increase sequencing depth and limit assay-specific biases. Each donor's leukapheresis produced roughly between about 0.8 and 8.9 billion PBMCs. General findings and caveats noted by the study authors: Naive subsets generally had larger estimated clonotype richness than memory subsets did. Approximately 5% of naive CD4, more than 3% of naive CD8, approximately 2.2% of memory CD4, and roughly 0.4% of memory CD8 clonotypes were shared across a few donors. Compared with non-shared clonotypes, clonotypes shared by all four sorted-subset donors had higher generation probabilities. Incomplete sequencing was indicated by rarefaction of sorted-subset datasets, despite the large sequencing depth. Sampling was limited to blood, and TCR repertoires in tissue likely differ from TCR repertoires in blood. Because the study included a small number of donors, the genetic and exposure-history diversity represented was limited. Based on pairwise subsampling, the degree of clonotype sharing among donors was expected to be affected by sequencing depth.

The donors were healthy, HIV-negative adults who had no recently reported acute infections or vaccinations. Every donor was a Caucasian adult living in Nashville, Tennessee, USA. CD4+ T cells were enriched by magnetic negative selection, after which naive cells were positively selected on CD45RA and the negative fraction was taken as the memory subset. Blood was collected by leukapheresis, and PBMCs were isolated by Ficoll-Histopaque density gradient centrifugation and then cryopreserved in liquid nitrogen vapor phase. Purity and quantity of every magnetically sorted T cell population were checked by analytical flow cytometry. Each sorted fraction had its genomic DNA isolated and then quantified by UV absorbance on a Nanodrop 2000c. Using the deep immunoSEQ assay, multiplex PCR amplified TCR CDR3 regions from genomic DNA. Extracted genomic DNA from each cell subset was spread evenly across all wells of several immunoSEQ 96-well plates, with each plate serving as a replicate. Each replicate PCR for sorted subsets received around 200 ng genomic DNA, equal to 30,000 or so T cell genomes. Purified libraries were measured with a Qubit 3.0 fluorometer, size-checked on a Bioanalyzer 2100, and measured again with the KAPA Library Quantification kit. Every immunoSEQ 96-well plate was sequenced on a separate single-read 150-cycle Illumina NextSeq 550 flow cell. The paper's data handling went like this. The immunoSEQ output contained only junctional sequences without quality scores, so filtering could not match that applied to full-length reads. Sequences were annotated with PyIR, a Python wrapper for IgBLAST v1.9, using IMGT germline references to assign V/J genes and CDR3. Reads with weak V/J assignments (E-value above 1e-6), missing CDR3, stop codons, out-of-frame junctions, or ambiguous translated residues were removed. V3J clonotypes were defined as sequences sharing the same inferred V gene, J gene, and CDR3 amino acid sequence. Percentage overlap between repertoires was computed as shared unique clonotypes divided by the size of the smaller repertoire. Repertoire richness was assessed with RTK rarefaction, the Chao1 estimator, and Recon v2.1 estimates of unobserved clonotypes. For all TCRbeta clonotypes obtained by the gDNA method from a few donors, generation probabilities were computed with OLGA. This immuneACCESS table, as held by TCRdb, lists in-frame sequences with V and J called but not all clones. Of the missing ones, under half trace to an unresolved V gene in checked studies; the others have no known cause. V, J and clone size are those of that table, while D and trimming were read from the DNA. The sample contains approximately 2.5 million clones, about 92% of them found a single time. Clones ranked in the top ten supply roughly 0.14% of the sample.

Note on this clone: Which antigen it targets is not known. No base quality values were provided; no much bigger clone lies one nucleotide off.

CDR1 and CDR2 (LNHDA, SQIVND) derive from the germline V gene (reference sequence). The CDR3 numbers 17 residues from cysteine through phenylalanine. The retained sequence is limited to the CDR3, 51 bases, with the frame set at the first base. V and J are trimmed by 10 bases and 1 base, and the gene matches miss 15 bases of the junction. The sequencing sample was made of naive CD4+ T cells sorted from blood. Read against the paper, the sample's cell subset or site label means: CD45RA+ positively selected. Here the chain combines TRBV19 and TRBJ2-7, with 11 bases in between that match TRBD2. This sequence originates from a man aged 18 to 29 in good health. CDR3 reads: CATAVASGGTYSYEQYF. DNA sequence: TGTGCCACCGCCGTGGCTAGCGGGGGGACCTATTCCTACGAGCAGTACTTC.